This TCR beta chain emerged from a study of blood T cell repertoires in COVID-19. Across the whole study: Sample material is recorded as cDNA or gDNA derived from T cells, B-cell-depleted T cells, or PBMCs.

In the study's own analysis: For nucleated cells, counts were estimated from reference gene primer amplification. Clones were sequenced by immunoSEQ multiplex PCR, and TCRdb holds only the in-frame ones, with some missing. V, J and clone size derive from that table, while D and trimming were established from the DNA sequence. The sample lists under 400,000 clones, around 89% occurring once. V was shortened by 0 bases and J by 4 bases, with 10 bases between the two germline ends. The germline CDR1 and CDR2 sequences are SGDLS and YYNGEE. The CDR3 totals 14 residues. The chain joins TRBV9 to TRBJ1-2; D possibly corresponds to TRBD1 (5 bases). The source of this sequence is a man between 18 and 35 years old with active or convalescent COVID-19. The sequencing input was peripheral blood. This chain's CDR3 is CASSVGWGGYGYTF. The DNA of the CDR3 is TGTGCCAGCAGCGTAGGTTGGGGGGGCTATGGCTACACCTTC.